The following is a T cell receptor (beta chain) sequence with its context. Trimming removed 4 bases from V and 7 bases from J; junction bases left unmatched: 9. This CDR3 contains 15 residues. Germline-derived CDR1 and CDR2 are SGHTA and FQGNSA. The sample is drawn from a study of T-cell memory formation after mild COVID-19. TCRdb recomputed calls from the 5' RACE reads with MiXCR, one row per CDR3 protein. This sample has nearly 250,000 distinct CDR3 sequences; approximately 15% occur once, and the top ten carry under 2.5%. Sequences were obtained from PBMCs or a T cell subset sorted from them (not recorded which). This chain links TRBV7-2 with TRBJ1-2, with 10 bases lining up with TRBD1. The source is an adult woman who had mild COVID-19 (a few samples of this study predate the infection). Cell type and time point are not known. The CDR3 sequence: CASSSGQGWISGYTF. CDR3 coding DNA: TGTGCCAGCAGCTCGGGACAGGGGTGGATAAGTGGCTACACCTTC.